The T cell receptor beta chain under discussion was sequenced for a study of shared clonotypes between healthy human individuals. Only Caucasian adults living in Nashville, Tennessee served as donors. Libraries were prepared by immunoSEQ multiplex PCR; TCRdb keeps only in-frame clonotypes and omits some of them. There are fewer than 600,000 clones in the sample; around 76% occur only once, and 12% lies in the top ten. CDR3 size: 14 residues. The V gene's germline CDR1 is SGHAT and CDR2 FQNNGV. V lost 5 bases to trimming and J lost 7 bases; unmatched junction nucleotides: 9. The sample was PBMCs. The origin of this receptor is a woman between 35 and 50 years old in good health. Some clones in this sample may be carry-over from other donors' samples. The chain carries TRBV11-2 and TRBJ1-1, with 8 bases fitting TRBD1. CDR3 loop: CASSPRTGWGEAFF. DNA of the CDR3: TGTGCCAGCAGCCCACGGACAGGGTGGGGTGAAGCTTTCTTT. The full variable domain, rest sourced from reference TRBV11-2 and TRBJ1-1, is EAGVAQSPRYKIIEKRQSVAFWCNPISGHATLYWYQQILGQGPKLLIQFQNNGVVDDSQLPKDRFSAERLKGVDSTLKIQPAKLEDSAVYLCASSPRTGWGEAFFGQGTRLTVV.